The present TCR beta chain was sequenced within a study of T cells of healthy individuals. TCRdb reprocessed the 5' RACE reads via MiXCR and lists one record per CDR3 protein. The repertoire has about 96,000 distinct CDR3 sequences, roughly 18% of them found once; the top ten carry 6.2%. This CDR3 has 13 amino acids. Between the trimmed V and J ends, which lost 8 bases and 10 bases, there was a span of 18 bases. Germline CDR1 and CDR2: MNHEY and SVGAGI. This clonotype was found a few times. The receptor comes from a human donor in good health. The V call is TRBV6-5, the J call TRBJ2-1; TRBD1 might be the D (6 bases). The CDR3 is CASARGSAMEQFF. DNA for the CDR3: TGTGCCAGCGCAAGGGGGTCTGCGATGGAGCAGTTCTTC.